This T cell receptor (beta chain) derives from a study of human T cells and chemical hapten exposure (dated by TCRdb to about 2021). Regarding the study in general: For sensitization, 2% DPC in acetone was applied to a roughly 2 cm by roughly 2 cm area of upper inner arm skin. Blood was sampled from patients pre-sensitization (week 0) and at 2, 6 and about 24 weeks after DPC sensitization. Throughout the study period of around 25 weeks, patients also received therapeutic DPC doses to the scalp every week. Under 30 alopecia patients gave blood for TCR sequencing at one to four time points (pre-sensitization, 2, 6 and 24 weeks). The mostly female patient cohort included alopecia areata with under or over 50% scalp involvement, alopecia totalis and alopecia universalis. Patch tests used Finn chambers with 0.01% DPC on the upper back, scored after 6 days by International Contact Dermatitis Research Group standards. In alopecia patients, the study followed how the peripheral blood TCR repertoire changed in vivo over primary and secondary sensitization to diphenylcyclopropenone (DPC), a hapten. Libraries were pooled for sequencing, and variation in per-sample TCR yields was attributed mainly to small differences in library volumes within the pool.

This clonotype was detected only a few times. Its antigen specificity is not known. One base away there is no much larger clone; base qualities are not given. The time point label for this specimen denotes: patch test 1, 2 weeks after DPC sensitization. According to the study, the label for this sample's treatment or condition signals: therapeutic diphenylcyclopropenone sensitization with weekly scalp DPC. Blood at each patch-test visit was drawn before the patch test was applied. To be eligible, patients had to be aged 18 to 70, diagnosed with alopecia and judged suitable for DPC therapy, while pregnant patients were excluded. Unfractionated whole blood was collected in Tempus Blood RNA tubes, and total RNA was extracted from that blood. The investigation overall reported the following: Expanded TCRs formed significantly more large CDR3 similarity clusters than pre-sensitization or healthy control sets, consistent with antigen-driven responses. No change with DPC sensitization was found in the number of TCRs above 1 in 1000 frequency, and no evidence of global repertoire structure alterations was found. Alopecia, a presumed autoimmune disease, was present in all patients, so the immune response of the patients might differ from that of healthy individuals. Repeated subsampling changed both the strength of the expansion versus patch-test correlation and the threshold at which that correlation became significant. A positive correlation was found between the number of PT1 expanded TCRs and patch test score, with significance reached at thresholds 8, 16 and 32 but not 4.

Library prep was done by RACE. TCRdb shows the sequencer as NextSeq 500. Library preparation attached unique molecular identifiers to individual cDNA molecules for quantitative, reproducible TCR counting. Both TCR alpha and TCR beta chains were sequenced from each blood RNA sample. Turning to the authors' computational methods: The median number of TCRs per sample was 85,000 to 100,000, ranging from 23,224 to 690,600. V, J and CDR3 annotation of the TCR reads was carried out using the Decombinator software suite. To make PS versus PT1 abundance plots, every sample was subsampled to the same number of TCRs (28,000). Expanded TCRs were defined as absent before sensitization and observed at least eight times at the 2-week time point. TCRdb reworked the public reads: Q25 trimming with fastp, MiXCR clone assembly, productive beta chains retained. All rows with the same CDR3 protein become a single entry with the most common DNA and genes. In this record, the V and J calls reflect TCRdb's handling and not the investigators' own analysis. This sample comprises about 120,000 distinct CDR3 sequences, approximately 15% of them detected only once. The leading ten clones occupy around 0.99% of the sample.

The input for sequencing was whole blood, taken in connection with sensitization to the hapten diphenylcyclopropenone (DPC). The clonotype was recovered from a man aged 18 to 30 with alopecia areata. Some clones in this sample may be carry-over from other donors' samples.

In nucleotide form, the sequence is TGTGCCACCAGTGACTCAGGACTAGCGGGGGGGCTCGAGGAGCTGTTTTTT. Its product reads: CATSDSGLAGGLEELFF. Here the chain combines TRBV24-1 and TRBJ2-2; TRBD2 agrees with 15 junctional bases. The CDR3 covers 17 residues, taking in both the cysteine and the phenylalanine. Here the CDR3 DNA is all that survives: 51 bases in frame from base 1. Ends trimmed: V by 4 bases, J by 10 bases; bases unmatched to a gene: 9. CDR1 and CDR2, looked up from the germline V gene, are KGHDR and SFDVKD.